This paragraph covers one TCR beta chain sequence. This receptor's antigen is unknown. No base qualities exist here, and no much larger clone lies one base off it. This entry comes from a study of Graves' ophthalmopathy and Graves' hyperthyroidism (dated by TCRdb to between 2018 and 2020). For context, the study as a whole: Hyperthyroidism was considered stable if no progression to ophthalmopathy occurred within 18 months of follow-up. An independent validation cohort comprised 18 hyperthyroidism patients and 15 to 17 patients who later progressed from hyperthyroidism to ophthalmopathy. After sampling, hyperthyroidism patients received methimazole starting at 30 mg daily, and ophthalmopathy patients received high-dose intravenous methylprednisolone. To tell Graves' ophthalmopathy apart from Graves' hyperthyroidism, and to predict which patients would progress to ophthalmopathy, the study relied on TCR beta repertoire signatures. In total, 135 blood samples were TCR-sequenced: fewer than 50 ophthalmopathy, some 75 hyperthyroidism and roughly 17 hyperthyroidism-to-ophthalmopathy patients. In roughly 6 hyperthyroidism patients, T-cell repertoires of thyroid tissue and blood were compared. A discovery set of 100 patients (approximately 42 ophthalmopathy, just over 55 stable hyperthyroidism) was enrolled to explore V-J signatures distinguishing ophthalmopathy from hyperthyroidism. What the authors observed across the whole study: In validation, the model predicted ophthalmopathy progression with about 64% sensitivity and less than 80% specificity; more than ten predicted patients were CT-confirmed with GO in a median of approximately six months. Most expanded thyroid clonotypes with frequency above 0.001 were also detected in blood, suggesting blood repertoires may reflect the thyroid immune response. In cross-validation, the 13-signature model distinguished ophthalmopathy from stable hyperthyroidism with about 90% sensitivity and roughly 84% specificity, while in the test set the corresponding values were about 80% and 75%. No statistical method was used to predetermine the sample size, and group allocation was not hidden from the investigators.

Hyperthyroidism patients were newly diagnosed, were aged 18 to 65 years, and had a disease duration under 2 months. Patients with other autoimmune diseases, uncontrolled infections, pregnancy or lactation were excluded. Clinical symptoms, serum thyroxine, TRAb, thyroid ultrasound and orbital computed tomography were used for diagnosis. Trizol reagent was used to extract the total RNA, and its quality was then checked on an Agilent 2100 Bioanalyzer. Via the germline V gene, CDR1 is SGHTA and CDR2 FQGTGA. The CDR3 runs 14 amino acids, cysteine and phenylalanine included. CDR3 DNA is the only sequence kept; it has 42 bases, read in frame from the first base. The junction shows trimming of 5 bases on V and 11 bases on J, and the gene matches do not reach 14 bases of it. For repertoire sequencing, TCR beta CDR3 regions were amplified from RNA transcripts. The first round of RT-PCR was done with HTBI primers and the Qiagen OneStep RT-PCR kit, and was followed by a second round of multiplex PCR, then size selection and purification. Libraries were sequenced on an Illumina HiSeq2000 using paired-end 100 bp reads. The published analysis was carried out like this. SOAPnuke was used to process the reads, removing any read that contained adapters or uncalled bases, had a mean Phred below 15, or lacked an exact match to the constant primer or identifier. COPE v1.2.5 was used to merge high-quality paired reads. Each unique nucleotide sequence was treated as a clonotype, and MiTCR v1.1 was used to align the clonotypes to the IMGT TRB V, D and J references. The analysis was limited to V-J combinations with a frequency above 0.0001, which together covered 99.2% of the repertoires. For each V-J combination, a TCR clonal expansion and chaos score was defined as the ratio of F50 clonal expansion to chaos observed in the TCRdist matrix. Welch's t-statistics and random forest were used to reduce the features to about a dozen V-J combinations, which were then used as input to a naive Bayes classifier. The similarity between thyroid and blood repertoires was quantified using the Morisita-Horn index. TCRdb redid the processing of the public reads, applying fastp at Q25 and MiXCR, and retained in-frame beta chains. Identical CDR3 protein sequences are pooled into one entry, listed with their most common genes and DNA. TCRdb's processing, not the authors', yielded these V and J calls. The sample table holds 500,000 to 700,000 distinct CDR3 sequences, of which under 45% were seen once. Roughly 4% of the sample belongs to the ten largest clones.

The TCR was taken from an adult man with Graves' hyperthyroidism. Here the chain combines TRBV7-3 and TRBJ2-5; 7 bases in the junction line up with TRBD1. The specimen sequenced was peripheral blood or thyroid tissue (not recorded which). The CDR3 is CASSKTGVTDTQYF. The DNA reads TGTGCCAGCAGCAAAACAGGGGTGACAGATACGCAGTACTTC.